This T cell receptor beta chain was identified in a study of blood T cells in healthy people across ages. The germline CDR1 and CDR2 sequences are MNHNS and SASEGT. The V end was cut by 7 bases, the J end by 0 bases, with 19 bases between. The length of the CDR3 is 17 residues. The authors ran a second PCR of roughly 6 to 12 cycles using a sample-barcoded 5' primer and a J-beta primer mix. One entry per CDR3 protein results from TCRdb running MiXCR on the 5' RACE reads. The sample includes approximately 1.5 million distinct CDR3 sequences, roughly 32% of them seen just once. V gene TRBV6-1 combines with J gene TRBJ1-5, with D possibly TRBD1 on 5 matching bases. This receptor was identified in a woman in her thirties in good health. What was sequenced was blood. The CDR3 region has the DNA TGTGCCAGCATAAAGTATGGGACGGGACCTAGCAATCAGCCCCAGCATTTT. Residues: CASIKYGTGPSNQPQHF.